The 30 T cell receptor beta chains below all came from one sample that was sequenced in a study of blood T cell repertoires in COVID-19 (TCRdb year 2020). Library preparation employed the immunoSEQ multiplex PCR assay. The table comes from immuneACCESS by way of TCRdb, which keeps in-frame sequences with V and J called. Part of the clones is missing from these tables; in studies checked, under half for an unresolved V gene and the rest for unknown reasons. The sample table holds some 100,000 clones, of which approximately 79% were seen once. Of the sample, 2.5% to 3% is held by the ten largest clones. Specimen: peripheral blood. The receptors were sampled from a man between 50 and 59 years old with acute or convalescent COVID-19.

The rearrangement joins TRBV12-3 or TRBV12-4 to TRBJ1-4; D ambiguous. This CDR3 contains 13 residues. Deletions cut 2 bases from V and 8 bases from J, with 9 bases between. The CDR3 here is CASSLQRREKLFF. The DNA of the CDR3 is TGTGCCAGCAGTTTACAAAGGAGAGAAAAACTGTTTTTT.

This clone came up a few times. The J gene is TRBJ1-5, the V gene TRBV28, with D perhaps TRBD1 (5 bases). The V gene's germline CDR1 is MDHEN and CDR2 SYDVKM. Trimming shortened V by 5 bases and J by 2 bases, and 13 bases separated the two germline ends. CDR3 length: 15 amino acids. In DNA, the CDR3 is TGTGCCAGCAGTCTAGGGTTCAGGGGCAATCAGCCCCAGCATTTT. Amino acids: CASSLGFRGNQPQHF.

The chain joins TRBV2 to TRBJ1-1; TRBD1 aligns across 9 bases. The CDR3 totals 12 residues. In germline, CDR1 is SNHLY, CDR2 FYNNEI. Trimming removed 9 bases from V and 1 base from J; junction bases left unmatched: 0. Here the CDR3 DNA reads TGTGCCAGACAGGGGGCGAACACTGAAGCTTTCTTT. This gives the protein CARQGANTEAFF.

The gene calls are TRBV2 and TRBJ1-1; TRBD1 might be the D (6 bases). Germline CDR1 and CDR2: SNHLY and FYNNEI. This CDR3 spans 13 amino acids. With 3 bases removed from V and 5 bases from J, the gap between germline ends came to 10 bases. In nucleotides, the CDR3 is TGTGCCAGCAGTGAGGGGGCGTATACTGAAGCTTTCTTT. It encodes CASSEGAYTEAFF.

The V call is TRBV4-1, the J call TRBJ1-1; possibly TRBD1 for D (6 bases). Trimming cost V 4 bases and J 1 base, with 13 bases left between them. The CDR3 runs 15 residues. Germline CDR1 MGHRA, CDR2 YSYEKL. The CDR3 is CASSRGWDTNTEAFF. CDR3 in DNA: TGCGCCAGCAGCCGAGGCTGGGACACGAACACTGAAGCTTTCTTT.

The CDR3 is CASSSTYDDGYTF. The CDR3 DNA sequence: TGTGCCAGCAGTTCAACATATGATGATGGCTACACCTTC. The chain employs TRBV27 and TRBJ1-2, with D unresolved. V lost 4 bases, J lost 6 bases, and 12 bases lay in between. This CDR3 is built from 13 residues. Germline lookup yields CDR1 MNHEY and CDR2 SMNVEV (reference sequence).

This rearrangement joins TRBV5-4 to TRBJ2-7, with D perhaps TRBD1 (5 bases). The germline V gene encodes CDR1 SGHNT and CDR2 YYREEE (reference sequence). The CDR3 runs to 14 residues. V dropped 0 bases and J dropped 2 bases, with 9 bases sitting between them. The CDR3 here is CASSLGGPTYEQYF. CDR3 in DNA: TGTGCCAGCAGCTTGGGGGGCCCCACCTACGAGCAGTACTTC.

The chain is built from TRBV6-2 or TRBV6-3 and TRBJ1-1; D is unresolved. Germline V gene sequence: CDR1 MNHEY, CDR2 SVGEGT. This CDR3 contains 13 residues. Trimming removed 5 bases at V and 5 bases at J, with 12 bases between. CDR3 DNA sequence: TGTGCCAGCAGTCGCCCACCCGGGACTGAAGCTTTCTTT. Translation: CASSRPPGTEAFF.

V is TRBV6-5 and J is TRBJ1-1; 7 nucleotides agree with TRBD1. The length of the CDR3 is 13 residues. V trimming: 7 bases; J trimming: 8 bases; junction bases outside the gene matches: 10. Looked up from germline, CDR1 is MNHEY and CDR2 is SVGAGI. Here the CDR3 reads CASTMTGSLEAFF. CDR3 coding DNA: TGTGCCAGCACTATGACAGGGTCCCTCGAAGCTTTCTTT.

The chain combines TRBV7-3 with TRBJ2-3; 11 bases map to TRBD2. This CDR3 has 16 amino acids. V shed 5 bases, J shed 4 bases, and the junction held 8 bases outside the gene matches. The germline CDR1 and CDR2 sequences are SGHTA and FQGTGA. For the CDR3, the DNA is TGTGCCAGCAGCACCCTTAGCGGGAGGGATGCAGATACGCAGTATTTT. Encoded protein: CASSTLSGRDADTQYF.

V and J are TRBV19 and TRBJ1-1; D might be TRBD1 (5 bases). The V gene lost 7 bases and the J gene lost 0 bases, with 15 bases spanning the gap. Germline V CDR1 and CDR2: LNHDA, SQIVND (reference sequence). CDR3 size: 15 residues. In nucleotides, the CDR3 is TGTGCCAGTACCTATGGACATAACATGAACACTGAAGCTTTCTTT. The encoded protein is CASTYGHNMNTEAFF.

This chain links TRBV12-3 or TRBV12-4 with TRBJ1-1; TRBD1 is a possible D gene (5 bases). The V gene lost 3 bases and the J gene lost 0 bases, with 5 bases spanning the gap. CDR3 length equals 13 residues. CDR3 loop: CASSLGLNTEAFF. CDR3 nucleotide sequence: TGTGCCAGCAGTTTGGGGCTGAACACTGAAGCTTTCTTT.

V and J are TRBV11-2 and TRBJ2-2; 9 nucleotides line up with TRBD2. The length of the CDR3 is 15 residues. V trimming: 1 base; J trimming: 6 bases; junction bases outside the gene matches: 3. Germline V gives CDR1 SGHAT, CDR2 FQNNGV. The CDR3 coding sequence is TGTGCCAGCAGCTTAGTCGCGGGGGGGGCCGGGGAGCTGTTTTTT. Translation: CASSLVAGGAGELFF.

This clone was seen a single time. The J gene is TRBJ2-7, the V gene TRBV5-1; TRBD1 agrees at 9 bases. The CDR3 consists of 14 residues. The germline gives CDR1 SGHRS, CDR2 YFSETQ. With 3 bases clipped from V and 2 bases from J, the junction kept 3 bases outside the gene matches. CDR3 residues: CASSWDREAYEQYF. CDR3 bases: TGCGCCAGCAGCTGGGACAGGGAGGCCTACGAGCAGTACTTC.

The chain is built from TRBV9 and TRBJ2-1; D is perhaps TRBD1 (5 bases). V was trimmed by 0 bases and J by 7 bases, leaving 17 bases between them. This CDR3 comprises 16 residues. CDR1 is SGDLS, CDR2 YYNGEE, per germline. CDR3 coding DNA: TGTGCCAGCAGCGTAGACGTCAGGGCAGGGTGGAATGAGCAGTTCTTC. Residues: CASSVDVRAGWNEQFF.

This chain uses TRBV14 with TRBJ2-2; TRBD2 matches 12 bases. The CDR3 has 19 amino acids. The J segment lost 5 bases and the V segment lost 4 bases, leaving 14 bases of the junction unmatched. Germline CDR1 reads SGHDN; CDR2 reads FVKESK. CDR3 protein: CASSPRETSGRFGTGELFF. The CDR3 bases are TGTGCCAGCAGCCCGCGGGAGACTAGCGGGAGATTTGGAACCGGGGAGCTGTTTTTT. The variable domain in full, completed from reference TRBV14 and TRBJ2-2, reads EAGVTQFPSHSVIEKGQTVTLRCDPISGHDNLYWYRRVMGKEIKFLLHFVKESKQDESGMPNNRFLAERTGGTYSTLKVQPAELEDSGVYFCASSPRETSGRFGTGELFFGEGSRLTVL.

The chain couples TRBV6-4 to TRBJ2-3; TRBD2 matches at 10 bases. CDR1 is MRHNA and CDR2 is SNTAGT in the germline V gene. Trimming removed 2 bases from V and 4 bases from J; junction bases left unmatched: 3. The length of the CDR3 is 15 residues. CDR3 region: CASSDQRGGSDTQYF. CDR3 nucleotide sequence: TGTGCCAGCAGTGACCAGCGGGGGGGATCAGATACGCAGTATTTT.

V gene TRBV5-1 combines with J gene TRBJ2-1; 13 bases are shared with TRBD2. This CDR3 has 17 amino acids. Germline CDR1 reads SGHRS; CDR2 reads YFSETQ. The junction had 11 bases not matched to a gene; V was cut back by 4 bases and J by 7 bases. This chain's CDR3 is CASSEGGTSGIVNEQFF. The CDR3 DNA reads TGCGCCAGCAGCGAGGGAGGGACTAGCGGGATTGTGAATGAGCAGTTCTTC.

This chain joins TRBV19 and TRBJ1-4, with D tentatively TRBD1 (6 bases). The CDR3 runs to 15 residues. Trimming removed 3 bases at V and 8 bases at J, with 16 bases between. CDR1 is LNHDA, CDR2 SQIVND, per germline (reference sequence). In nucleotides, the CDR3 is TGTGCCAGTAGTATCCCTGGACAGTCCACGGAAAAACTGTTTTTT. Encoded protein: CASSIPGQSTEKLFF.

This clone was detected many times. The chain employs TRBV6-5 and TRBJ2-7, with TRBD1 identical over 9 bases. Germline trimming cut 0 bases from V and 2 bases from J; bases unmatched to any gene: 2. The CDR3 extends over 15 amino acids. Germline CDR1 and CDR2: MNHEY and SVGAGI. CDR3 bases: TGTGCCAGCAGTTACTCGGGGACAGGGCCCTACGAGCAGTACTTC. Protein product: CASSYSGTGPYEQYF.

CDR3 DNA sequence: TGTGCCAGCAGCACCGGGACAGGGATGTCGACAGATACGCAGTATTTT. As protein: CASSTGTGMSTDTQYF. The J gene is TRBJ2-3, the V gene TRBV7-3; 9 bases are shared with TRBD1. Per germline, CDR1 SGHTA and CDR2 FQGTGA. J was trimmed by 3 bases and V by 5 bases; bases with no gene match: 9. The CDR3 contains 16 residues.

The V and J genes are TRBV6-6 and TRBJ2-2; TRBD2 matches at 8 bases. Germline-derived CDR1 and CDR2 are MNHNY and SVGAGI (reference sequence). The CDR3 is made up of 16 amino acids. The V and J ends lost 3 bases and 4 bases, in that order; junction bases with no gene match: 7. DNA for the CDR3: TGTGCCAGCAGTTATTTACGGGAGGGGGGCACCGGGGAGCTGTTTTTT. Protein product: CASSYLREGGTGELFF.

The chain recombines TRBV9 with TRBJ2-1; 9 nucleotides line up with TRBD2. Per the germline V gene, CDR1 is SGDLS and CDR2 is YYNGEE. V shed 1 base and J 8 bases; nucleotides not matched to a gene: 10. The CDR3 sequence is 16 residues long. CDR3 region: CASSVFGRGGVDEQFF. CDR3 sequence (DNA): TGTGCCAGCAGCGTATTTGGGCGGGGGGGCGTCGATGAGCAGTTCTTC.

The chain links TRBV6-1 to TRBJ1-5, with D perhaps matching TRBD1 (6 bases). V was clipped by 3 bases and J by 5 bases, with 11 bases between them. CDR3 length: 14 residues. The germline CDR1 and CDR2 sequences are MNHNS and SASEGT. CDR3 sequence reads: CASSDGQQHQPQHF. The CDR3 nucleotides are TGTGCCAGCAGTGACGGACAGCAACATCAGCCCCAGCATTTT.

The J gene is TRBJ2-3, the V gene TRBV18; 13 bases are a match to TRBD2. V lost 3 bases, J lost 2 bases, and 5 bases stayed unmatched. CDR3 length equals 17 residues. Germline CDR1 KGHSH, CDR2 LQKENI. The CDR3 spells CASSPAGLAGSTDTQYF. The CDR3 DNA reads as TGTGCCAGCTCACCCGCGGGACTAGCGGGATCCACAGATACGCAGTATTTT.

The chain links TRBV5-1 to TRBJ2-3; TRBD2 matches at 12 bases. V lost 0 bases to trimming and J lost 4 bases; unmatched junction nucleotides: 3. The CDR3 extends over 16 amino acids. Germline-derived CDR1 and CDR2 are SGHRS and YFSETQ. The chain's CDR3 is CASSLGTSGAADTQYF. CDR3 nucleotide sequence: TGCGCCAGCAGCTTGGGGACTAGCGGGGCGGCAGATACGCAGTATTTT.

The chain combines TRBV28 with TRBJ2-7, with 8 positions matching TRBD2. The CDR3 runs 15 residues. Trimming took 3 bases from V and 0 from J; bases not matched to a gene: 4. Germline V gene lookup returns CDR1 MDHEN and CDR2 SYDVKM. For the CDR3, the DNA is TGTGCCAGCAGTTTCAGCGGGAGAGGCTCCTACGAGCAGTACTTC. Protein: CASSFSGRGSYEQYF.

This chain uses TRBV4-2 with TRBJ2-7, with 7 bases matching TRBD1. Germline values: CDR1 LGHNA, CDR2 YNFKEQ. The V gene end was trimmed by 0 bases and the J gene end by 1 base; junction bases not matched to a gene: 3. This CDR3 is built from 15 residues. In DNA, the CDR3 is TGTGCCAGCAGCCAAGATATGGGACAGTCCTACGAGCAGTACTTC. Translating it yields CASSQDMGQSYEQYF.

V gene TRBV10-2 combines with J gene TRBJ1-1; TRBD1 is a possible D gene (5 bases). The V end was cut by 0 bases, the J end by 11 bases, with 10 bases between. Germline CDR1 reads WSHSY; CDR2 reads SAAADI. The CDR3 totals 12 residues. In DNA form, the CDR3 reads TGCGCCAGCAGTGAGTCGCGGCAGGGTGCTTTCTTT. Its protein product is CASSESRQGAFF.

The chain joins TRBV7-9 to TRBJ1-1; D not resolved. This CDR3 comprises 14 residues. The V end was cut by 0 bases, the J end by 3 bases, with 8 bases between. CDR1 is SEHNR and CDR2 is FQNEAQ in the germline V gene (reference sequence). CDR3 residues: CASSLAYGDTEAFF. CDR3 coding DNA: TGTGCCAGCAGCTTAGCATACGGAGACACTGAAGCTTTCTTT.